This T cell receptor (beta chain) emerged from a study of T cell responses to AZD1222 COVID-19 vaccine. As for the study in general: Whether given at about 4 or about 12 weeks, second doses were pooled. Overall study results and limits: The donors showed a predominance of white British ancestry and of females, with possible underestimation of clonal diversity. Reportedly, close to half of spike-specific TCRs are directed against unmutated variant regions. Baseline antibody screening turned up just a handful of seropositive AZD1222 recipients.

With 4 bases removed from V and 2 bases from J, the gap between germline ends came to 6 bases. The CDR3 runs 13 residues. Germline CDR1 reads KGHSH; CDR2 reads LQKENI. Some clones are missing from TCRdb's copy, which holds only in-frame ones; the method was immunoSEQ multiplex PCR. The sample gives about 120,000 clones, about 85% of which show up once; around 2.4% is in the top ten. A remark on this clone: Its target is unknown.

This chain connects TRBV18 to TRBJ2-1, with D tentatively TRBD1 (6 bases). This TCR was recovered from an adult in good health. Here the sequenced sample was peripheral blood, taken on day 0 of AZD1222 vaccination. The CDR3 DNA follows: TGTGCCAGCTCACAGGGGGCCTACAATGAGCAGTTCTTC. It encodes CASSQGAYNEQFF.